Each of the 8 T cell receptor beta chains below was sequenced from the same sample in a study of blood T cell repertoires in COVID-19. Assay: immunoSEQ multiplex PCR; the TCRdb copy retains only in-frame clones and omits some. The repertoire has 200,000 to 300,000 clones, around 82% of them found once; the top ten carry over 8.5%. The sequenced sample was peripheral blood. All receptors derive from a human donor in a cohort sampled during active COVID-19.

The chain joins TRBV7-6 to TRBJ2-5; tentatively, D is TRBD2 (6 bases). Germline V gives CDR1 SGHVS, CDR2 FNYEAQ. Trimming removed 0 bases from V and 5 bases from J, with 13 bases in between. The CDR3 runs 15 residues. CDR3 sequence (DNA): TGTGCCAGCAGCTTAGCGGGGGGTAGATCGGAGACCCAGTACTTC. This gives the protein CASSLAGGRSETQYF.

The V and J genes are TRBV28 and TRBJ1-5; 7 bases line up with TRBD1. CDR1 MDHEN and CDR2 SYDVKM come from the germline V gene. The ends lost 6 bases at V and 5 bases at J; junction bases unmatched: 7. CDR3 size: 14 residues. CDR3: CASSRLTGDQPQHF. Here the CDR3 DNA reads TGTGCCAGCAGCCGCCTTACAGGGGATCAGCCCCAGCATTTT.

The chain joins TRBV28 to TRBJ1-5; weak D call: TRBD1 (6 bases). The CDR3 is made up of 16 amino acids. V was cut by 2 bases and J by 3 bases, with 14 bases left in between. Germline loops: CDR1 MDHEN, CDR2 SYDVKM. CDR3 sequence: CASSLNAGVLNQPQHF. The CDR3 nucleotides are TGTGCCAGCAGTTTAAACGCAGGGGTCCTCAATCAGCCCCAGCATTTT.

V usage is TRBV6-5 and J usage is TRBJ2-7; tentative D call: TRBD1 (5 bases). Between the trimmed V and J ends, which lost 3 bases and 3 bases, there was a span of 12 bases. Per the germline V gene, CDR1 is MNHEY and CDR2 is SVGAGI. The CDR3 has 14 amino acids. CDR3 DNA: TGTGCCAGCAGTTATGCAGGGATAAACTACGAGCAGTACTTC. Protein product: CASSYAGINYEQYF.

The CDR3 DNA reads as TGTGCCATCAGTGAAACCCCGACAGGGGGTACCACAGATACGCAGTATTTT. Encoded protein: CAISETPTGGTTDTQYF. The V gene is TRBV10-3, the J gene TRBJ2-3, with 9 bases lining up with TRBD1. The germline V gene encodes CDR1 ENHRY and CDR2 SYGVKD. The CDR3 totals 17 residues. Trimming took 3 bases from V and 2 from J; bases not matched to a gene: 9.

J is TRBJ1-3 and V is TRBV7-9; the match to TRBD1 covers 7 bases. V trimming: 1 base; J trimming: 4 bases; junction bases outside the gene matches: 7. Per germline, CDR1 SEHNR and CDR2 FQNEAQ (reference sequence). The CDR3 is made up of 16 amino acids. The DNA for the CDR3 is TGTGCCAGCAGCTTAGGGCAGGGGGTTAAAGGAAACACCATATATTTT. The encoded protein is CASSLGQGVKGNTIYF.

V is TRBV6-5 and J is TRBJ2-1, with 7 positions matching TRBD1. The length of the CDR3 is 16 residues. CDR1 MNHEY and CDR2 SVGAGI come from the germline V gene. V lost 3 bases to trimming and J lost 2 bases; unmatched junction nucleotides: 7. This chain's CDR3 is CASSYATGLAYNEQFF. The CDR3, as DNA: TGTGCCAGCAGTTATGCGACAGGGCTAGCCTACAATGAGCAGTTCTTC.

With respect to this clone: A much bigger clone sits one base away, suggesting this may be a read error. This CDR3 is also generated by other DNA sequences in the sample. The chain is built from TRBV20-1 and TRBJ2-1; 12 nucleotides line up with TRBD2. This CDR3 has 14 residues. Germline V CDR1 and CDR2: DFQATT, SNEGSKA (reference sequence). Losses at the gene ends were 3 bases for V and 7 bases for J; bases not matched to a gene: 4. The CDR3 sequence is CSASWTSGTNEQFF. The CDR3 nucleotides are TGCAGTGCTAGTTGGACTAGCGGGACTAATGAGCAGTTCTTC.